One and the same sample provided the 18 T cell receptor beta chains below, sequenced in a study of blood T cells in healthy people across ages. Through a sample-barcoded 5' primer and a J-beta primer mix, a second PCR was run for about 7 to 12 cycles. TCRdb reanalysed the 5' RACE reads using MiXCR and keeps one entry per CDR3 protein. The sample includes more than 800,000 distinct CDR3 sequences, around 43% of them seen just once. Sequenced input: blood. Receptors were obtained from a woman aged 60-70 years in good health.

The V and J genes are TRBV9 and TRBJ2-3; no firm D call. In germline, CDR1 is SGDLS, CDR2 YYNGEE. Deletions cut 0 bases from V and 7 bases from J, with 0 bases between. The CDR3 consists of 10 residues. CDR3 protein: CASSVDTQYF. CDR3 nucleotides: TGTGCCAGCAGCGTAGATACGCAGTATTTT.

As for this clonotype: No conserved phenylalanine or tryptophan is present at the end of the CDR3, so a read error is the likely explanation. The V call is TRBV10-3, the J call TRBJ2-3; D perhaps matches TRBD2 (5 bases). The CDR3 runs 14 residues. The germline CDR1 and CDR2 sequences are ENHRY and SYGVKD. The V and J ends lost 6 bases and 0 bases respectively, with 10 bases between them. The CDR3 bases are TGTGCCATCAGAGGACTGGGGAGCACAGATACGCAGTATTCT. This translates into CAIRGLGSTDTQYS.

The rearrangement uses TRBV2 and TRBJ2-7; 10 bases align to TRBD2. The CDR3 covers 17 residues. Germline lookup yields CDR1 SNHLY and CDR2 FYNNEI. Trimming took 3 bases from V and 7 from J; bases not matched to a gene: 15. CDR3 sequence reads: CASSDPSGSRLPNEQYF. In nucleotides, the CDR3 is TGTGCCAGCAGTGATCCTAGCGGGAGTCGCCTCCCCAATGAGCAGTACTTC.

This clonotype appeared many times. The genes are TRBV20-1 and TRBJ2-5; D gene ambiguous. V was cut by 0 bases and J by 5 bases, with 13 bases left in between. Germline V gene lookup returns CDR1 DFQATT and CDR2 SNEGSKA (reference sequence). CDR3 length: 14 amino acids. This chain's CDR3 is CSARDRWVGETQYF. In DNA, the CDR3 is TGCAGTGCTAGAGATCGTTGGGTCGGTGAGACCCAGTACTTC.

The chain carries TRBV10-2 and TRBJ2-4, with 8 bases matching TRBD2. The J call may not be correct, given that the DNA end is closer to TRBJ2-7. From germline, CDR1 is WSHSY and CDR2 SAAADI. The CDR3 loop spans 13 amino acids. The CDR3 loop reads CASKAAGAYEQYF. The CDR3 DNA sequence: TGCGCCAGCAAGGCAGCGGGAGCCTACGAGCAGTACTTC.

This clonotype was detected only a few times. CDR3 sequence reads: CSASIVYEQYF. The CDR3 bases are TGCAGTGCTAGTATCGTGTACGAGCAGTACTTC. The chain has TRBV20-1 and TRBJ2-7, with D unresolved. The germline CDR1 and CDR2 sequences are DFQATT and SNEGSKA (reference sequence). The V and J ends lost 3 bases and 4 bases respectively, with 7 bases between them. There are 11 residues in the CDR3.

This chain links TRBV2 with TRBJ2-7; 13 bases fit TRBD2. This CDR3 has 15 residues. V was clipped by 11 bases and J by 7 bases; unmatched bases: 14. Looked up from germline, CDR1 is SNHLY and CDR2 is FYNNEI. The CDR3 spells CADGEGLAGKGEQYF. The CDR3 region has the DNA TGTGCCGACGGAGAGGGACTAGCGGGAAAGGGTGAGCAGTACTTC.

The chain carries TRBV20-1 and TRBJ2-1; 8 nucleotides agree with TRBD2. The length of the CDR3 is 19 residues. Looked up from germline, CDR1 is DFQATT and CDR2 is SNEGSKA (reference sequence). V gave up 0 bases and J gave up 3 bases; unmatched junction bases: 16. CDR3: CSARDGWSLAGSVYNEQFF. DNA for the CDR3: TGCAGTGCTAGAGATGGGTGGTCCTTAGCGGGGTCGGTCTACAATGAGCAGTTCTTC.

This clonotype was seen a handful of times. The rearrangement joins TRBV20-1 to TRBJ2-7; unclear D gene. From germline, CDR1 is DFQATT and CDR2 SNEGSKA (reference sequence). The CDR3 is 15 amino acids. Trimming took 3 bases from V and 3 from J, leaving 18 bases between them. CDR3 region: CSASGRRPQLYEQYF. CDR3 bases: TGCAGTGCTAGTGGTAGGAGACCCCAGCTCTACGAGCAGTACTTC.

This clonotype was counted only a few times. The gene calls are TRBV5-1 and TRBJ1-2, with D perhaps matching TRBD1 (6 bases). Germline V lookup: CDR1 SGHRS, CDR2 YFSETQ. The CDR3 contains 17 residues. Trimming cost V 3 bases and J 0 bases, with 18 bases left between them. CDR3 nucleotide sequence: TGCGCCAGCAGCTGGGGACTGGACAGAGCTACTAACTATGGCTACACCTTC. Translation gives CASSWGLDRATNYGYTF. Full variable domain (outside the CDR3, taken from reference TRBV5-1 and TRBJ1-2): KAGVTQTPRYLIKTRGQQVTLSCSPISGHRSVSWYQQTPGQGLQFLFEYFSETQRNKGNFPGRFSGRQFSNSRSEMNVSTLELGDSALYLCASSWGLDRATNYGYTFGSGTRLTVV.

This clonotype occurred a few times. This chain uses TRBV20-1 with TRBJ2-1; possibly TRBD1 for D (5 bases). The tail of the sequence fits TRBJ2-7 better, so the J call may be wrong. There are 14 residues in the CDR3. CDR1 and CDR2 from the germline V gene are DFQATT and SNEGSKA (reference sequence). CDR3 coding DNA: TGCAGTGCTAGCGAGCAGGGCTCCTACAATGAGCAGTACTTC. Its protein product is CSASEQGSYNEQYF.

This clonotype has only a few counts. The J gene is TRBJ1-4, the V gene TRBV4-1; 7 bases align to TRBD1. The V and J ends lost 0 bases and 0 bases, in that order; junction bases with no gene match: 7. Germline V gives CDR1 MGHRA, CDR2 YSYEKL. The CDR3 is 18 residues long. The CDR3 nucleotides are TGCGCCAGCAGCCAAGAAGAGGCAGGGGGTGCAACTAATGAAAAACTGTTTTTT. Translation gives CASSQEEAGGATNEKLFF.

As for this clonotype: Germline and junction disagree at one end, which may indicate a read error. The chain has TRBV28 and TRBJ1-5; a possible D gene is TRBD1 (6 bases). This CDR3 is 14 amino acids long. CDR1 is MDHEN and CDR2 is SYDVKM in the germline V gene. The CDR3 region has the DNA TGTACCAGCAGTTTCGCAGGGGTGAATCAGCCCCAGCATTTT. Amino acids: CTSSFAGVNQPQHF.

This clonotype was found many times. This chain connects TRBV7-2 to TRBJ1-6, with no clear D. Trimming cost V 5 bases and J 7 bases, with 18 bases left between them. The CDR3 spans 16 residues. Germline CDR1 SGHTA, CDR2 FQGNSA. The CDR3 spells CASSRTWGRRNSPLHF. CDR3 coding DNA: TGTGCCAGCAGCCGAACGTGGGGAAGACGGAATTCACCCCTCCACTTT.

Ten or more counts support this clonotype. This chain joins TRBV25-1 and TRBJ2-3, with a possible D match to TRBD1 (5 bases). V was pared by 5 bases and J by 2 bases, with 8 bases between. The CDR3 spans 13 residues. The germline V gene encodes CDR1 MGHDK and CDR2 SYGVNS. CDR3 residues: CASSRTHTDTQYF. The CDR3 nucleotides read TGTGCCAGCAGTCGGACACACACAGATACGCAGTATTTT.

The chain is built from TRBV27 and TRBJ1-4, with TRBD1 identical over 12 bases. Germline CDR1 is MNHEY and CDR2 is SMNVEV (reference sequence). This CDR3 spans 17 amino acids. Germline trimming cut 2 bases from V and 8 bases from J; bases unmatched to any gene: 9. In nucleotides, the CDR3 is TGTGCCAGCAGTTTAACGGGGGACAGGGGGCTCGGAGAAAAACTGTTTTTT. Translating gives CASSLTGDRGLGEKLFF.

The V call is TRBV4-1, the J call TRBJ2-2; maybe TRBD1 (6 bases). Trimming removed 5 bases at V and 0 bases at J, with 10 bases between. The CDR3 length is 15 residues. The germline V gene has CDR1 MGHRA and CDR2 YSYEKL. The CDR3 coding sequence is TGCGCCAGCAGCTACAGGGACGCGAACACCGGGGAGCTGTTTTTT. It specifies CASSYRDANTGELFF.

The V call is TRBV6-6, the J call TRBJ1-3; D is unresolved. CDR1 is MNHNY, CDR2 SVGAGI, per germline (reference sequence). V gave up 6 bases and J gave up 4 bases, with 19 bases separating them. This CDR3 comprises 16 residues. The CDR3 reads CASSPRGFSSGNTIYF. For the CDR3, the DNA is TGTGCCAGCAGCCCTCGAGGGTTCTCCTCAGGAAACACCATATATTTT.